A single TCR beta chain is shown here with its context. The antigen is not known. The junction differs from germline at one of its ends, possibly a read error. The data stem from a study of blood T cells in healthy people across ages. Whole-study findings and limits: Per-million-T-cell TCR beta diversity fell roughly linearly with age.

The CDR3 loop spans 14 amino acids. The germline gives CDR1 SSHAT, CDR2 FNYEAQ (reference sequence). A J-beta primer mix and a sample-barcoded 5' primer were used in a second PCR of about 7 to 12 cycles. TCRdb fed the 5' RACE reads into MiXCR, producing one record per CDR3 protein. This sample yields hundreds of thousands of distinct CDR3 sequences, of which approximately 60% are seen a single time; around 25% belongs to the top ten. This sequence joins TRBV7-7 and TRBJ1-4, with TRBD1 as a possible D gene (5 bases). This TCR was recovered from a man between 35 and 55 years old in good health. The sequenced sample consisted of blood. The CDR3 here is CASSLRDGGEKLFF. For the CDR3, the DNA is TGTGCTAGCAGCTTACGAGACGGGGGTGAAAAACTGTTTTTT.